This T cell receptor beta chain was sequenced during a study of shared clonotypes between healthy human individuals. Findings and limits, study-wide: The study found roughly 5.3% of naive CD4 clonotypes shared across four donors. It was expected that sequencing depth would affect clonotype sharing among donors.

200 ng DNA, 30,000 or so T cell genomes, went into each sorted-subset replicate PCR. Per the study methods: Quality scores were absent from the junction-only immunoSEQ sequences, so filtering differed. Sequencing used immunoSEQ multiplex PCR; TCRdb keeps in-frame clones, though not all of them. V and J calls plus clone size are reproduced from that table; the DNA served to infer D and trimming. The repertoire includes about 680,000 clones, under 80% of them detected once, and 1.5% to 2% sits in the top ten. Of note for this clone: What it binds is not known.

V trimming: 6 bases; J trimming: 0 bases; junction bases outside the gene matches: 7. There are 15 residues in the CDR3. CDR1 is LNHDA and CDR2 is SQIVND in the germline V gene (reference sequence). The sequenced sample was memory CD4+ T cells sorted from blood. Sample subset: CD45RA-negative fraction. This sequence originates from a woman aged 25 to 39 in good health. V is TRBV19 and J is TRBJ2-5; 7 bases agree with TRBD1. The CDR3 DNA sequence: TGTGCCAGTAGGTCCCGGACAGGAGACCAAGAGACCCAGTACTTC. Its protein is CASRSRTGDQETQYF. The full variable domain, in which reference TRBV19 and TRBJ2-5 provide the parts outside the CDR3, is DGGITQSPKYLFRKEGQNVTLSCEQNLNHDAMYWYRQDPGQGLRLIYYSQIVNDFQKGDIAEGYSVSREKKESFPLTVTSAQKNPTAFYLCASRSRTGDQETQYFGPGTRLLVL.